A single sample is the source of the 19 T cell receptor beta chains below, sequenced in a study of T cell responses to AZD1222 COVID-19 vaccine. Generated by immunoSEQ multiplex PCR, the TCRdb table keeps only in-frame clones and is missing some. The sample lists 160,000 or so clones, roughly 92% occurring once. Sequencing was performed on peripheral blood, taken on day 0 of AZD1222 vaccination. The receptors stem from an adult in good health.

This chain links TRBV5-4 with TRBJ1-2; D not resolved. CDR1 and CDR2 (germline): SGHNT, YYREEE (reference sequence). This CDR3 comprises 13 residues. V lost 9 bases and J lost 8, with 20 bases in between. CDR3 sequence: CATTQGAKGGYTF. CDR3 nucleotide sequence: TGTGCCACCACTCAAGGCGCCAAAGGGGGCTACACCTTC. The full variable domain, rest sourced from reference TRBV5-4 and TRBJ1-2, is ETGVTQSPTHLIKTRGQQVTLRCSSQSGHNTVSWYQQALGQGPQFIFQYYREEENGRGNFPPRFSGLQFPNYSSELNVNALELDDSALYLCATTQGAKGGYTFGSGTRLTVV.

The chain carries TRBV6-4 and TRBJ2-3, with 15 bases lining up with TRBD2. CDR1 is MRHNA and CDR2 is SNTAGT in the germline V gene. This CDR3 has 16 amino acids. V shed 6 bases, J shed 4 bases, and the junction held 5 bases outside the gene matches. As DNA, the CDR3 is TGTGCCAGCAGGGGACTAGCGGGAGGTGGGGCAGATACGCAGTATTTT. It encodes CASRGLAGGGADTQYF.

The CDR3: CASSLIPGISGNTIYF. In DNA, the CDR3 is TGTGCCAGCAGTTTAATCCCAGGGATCTCTGGAAACACCATATATTTT. The rearrangement uses TRBV27 and TRBJ1-3; D possibly corresponds to TRBD1 (5 bases). Germline lookup yields CDR1 MNHEY and CDR2 SMNVEV (reference sequence). V lost 2 bases and J 0 bases, leaving 11 bases between the germline ends. There are 16 residues in the CDR3.

The gene calls are TRBV18 and TRBJ1-1; 8 bases map to TRBD1. The CDR3 totals 14 residues. The germline V gene has CDR1 KGHSH and CDR2 LQKENI. J gave up 4 bases and V 2 bases, and 3 bases lay outside the gene matches. DNA of the CDR3: TGTGCCAGCTCACCAGGACAGGGTATCACTGAAGCTTTCTTT. Protein product: CASSPGQGITEAFF.

The chain uses TRBV2 and TRBJ1-5; TRBD1 aligns across 8 bases. V shed 6 bases, J shed 5 bases, and the junction held 12 bases outside the gene matches. CDR1 and CDR2 from the germline V gene are SNHLY and FYNNEI. This CDR3 region has 16 residues. CDR3 DNA: TGTGCCAGCAGGTTAAGACGGACAGGGTTGGATCAGCCCCAGCATTTT. It specifies CASRLRRTGLDQPQHF. The variable domain in full, with the rest retrieved from reference TRBV2 and TRBJ1-5, is EPEVTQTPSHQVTQMGQEVILRCVPISNHLYFYWYRQILGQKVEFLVSFYNNEISEKSEIFDDQFSVERPDGSNFTLKIRSTKLEDSAMYFCASRLRRTGLDQPQHFGDGTRLSIL.

This sequence joins TRBV4-1 and TRBJ2-1, with TRBD2 identical over 8 bases. The V gene's germline CDR1 is MGHRA and CDR2 YSYEKL. The ends lost 5 bases at V and 0 bases at J; junction bases unmatched: 15. This CDR3 comprises 19 residues. The chain's CDR3 is CASSYREARAGVSYNEQFF. CDR3 nucleotides: TGCGCCAGCAGCTACCGGGAGGCGCGAGCGGGAGTCTCCTACAATGAGCAGTTCTTC.

This chain links TRBV28 with TRBJ1-5; a possible D gene is TRBD1 (5 bases). The germline V and J ends were trimmed by 11 bases and 5 bases, with 19 bases remaining between them. CDR3 length: 14 amino acids. CDR1 and CDR2 from the germline V gene are MDHEN and SYDVKM. This CDR3 reads CAGGVTQNHQPQHF. CDR3 in DNA: TGTGCCGGGGGAGTGACGCAGAACCATCAGCCCCAGCATTTT.

This clone has just one count. V usage is TRBV19 and J usage is TRBJ2-3; 10 bases are a match to TRBD2. CDR1 LNHDA and CDR2 SQIVND come from the germline V gene (reference sequence). This CDR3 has 13 residues. V lost 7 bases and J lost 6; bases outside the gene matches: 4. In nucleotides, the CDR3 is TGTGCCAGTAATCTAGCGGGAGTCGATACGCAGTATTTT. Protein sequence: CASNLAGVDTQYF.

The J gene is TRBJ2-1, the V gene TRBV5-1, with 8 bases fitting TRBD2. The CDR3 loop spans 15 amino acids. Germline trimming cut 0 bases from V and 4 bases from J; bases unmatched to any gene: 3. CDR1 is SGHRS and CDR2 is YFSETQ in the germline V gene. The CDR3 is CASSLDSGSYNEQFF. The CDR3 DNA is TGCGCCAGCAGCTTGGACAGCGGGAGTTACAATGAGCAGTTCTTC.

The V and J genes are TRBV5-1 and TRBJ1-2, with TRBD1 identical over 8 bases. The CDR3 length is 16 residues. The V gene's germline CDR1 is SGHRS and CDR2 YFSETQ. V trimming: 2 bases; J trimming: 2 bases; junction bases outside the gene matches: 8. CDR3 residues: CASSFGQGPSNYGYTF. The CDR3 bases are TGCGCCAGCAGCTTTGGACAGGGCCCATCGAACTATGGCTACACCTTC.

V is TRBV5-4 and J is TRBJ2-5, with 9 bases that match TRBD2. With V trimmed by 7 bases and J by 5 bases, 6 bases remained unmatched. Germline CDR1 is SGHNT and CDR2 is YYREEE (reference sequence). The CDR3 runs 13 residues. DNA for the CDR3: TGTGCCAGCGGTAGCGGGAGTGAGGAGACCCAGTACTTC. Amino acid sequence: CASGSGSEETQYF.

The CDR3 loop reads CSVAPRMTLNTEAFF. The CDR3, as DNA: TGCAGCGTTGCCCCTCGAATGACCCTGAACACTGAAGCTTTCTTT. This rearrangement joins TRBV29-1 to TRBJ1-1, with unresolved D. CDR1 and CDR2 from the germline V gene are SQVTM and ANQGSEA. V was shortened by 4 bases and J by 0 bases, with 15 bases between the two germline ends. CDR3 length: 15 residues.

CDR3 nucleotide sequence: TGTGCCAGCAGTGGGGACTCCACAGATACGCAGTATTTT. Translated, it gives CASSGDSTDTQYF. V usage is TRBV2 and J usage is TRBJ2-3; possibly TRBD2 for D (6 bases). Germline CDR1 is SNHLY and CDR2 is FYNNEI. The CDR3 totals 13 residues. The ends were cut back, 4 bases at V and 2 bases at J, with 7 bases in the middle.

This chain uses TRBV18 with TRBJ1-5; D is uncertain. In germline, CDR1 is KGHSH, CDR2 LQKENI. The CDR3 has 15 residues. Trimming pared 0 bases from V and 5 bases from J, leaving 11 bases between. The CDR3 reads CASSPPGNRDQPQHF. CDR3 DNA: TGTGCCAGCTCACCACCCGGGAATCGAGATCAGCCCCAGCATTTT. Using reference TRBV18 and TRBJ1-5 for the parts outside the CDR3, the full variable domain is NAGVMQNPRHLVRRRGQEARLRCSPMKGHSHVYWYRQLPEEGLKFMVYLQKENIIDESGMPKERFSAEFPKEGPSILRIQQVVRGDSAAYFCASSPPGNRDQPQHFGDGTRLSIL.

V usage is TRBV2 and J usage is TRBJ2-5, with D possibly called TRBD1 or TRBD2 (5 bases each). This CDR3 contains 13 residues. The ends were cut back, 6 bases at V and 5 bases at J, with 13 bases in the middle. Germline values: CDR1 SNHLY, CDR2 FYNNEI. The CDR3: CASRGTVGETQYF. The CDR3 nucleotides are TGTGCCAGCAGAGGGACCGTGGGGGAGACCCAGTACTTC.

V gene TRBV7-9 combines with J gene TRBJ1-2; 11 bases map to TRBD1. This CDR3 is built from 16 residues. Looked up from germline, CDR1 is SEHNR and CDR2 is FQNEAQ (reference sequence). V lost 4 bases, J lost 4 bases, and 8 bases stayed unmatched. The CDR3 coding sequence is TGTGCCAGCAGCTCTACGGACAGGGGGCTCGTCTATGGCTACACCTTC. Encoded protein: CASSSTDRGLVYGYTF.

This chain joins TRBV19 and TRBJ2-1; 11 nucleotides line up with TRBD2. Per the germline V gene, CDR1 is LNHDA and CDR2 is SQIVND (reference sequence). Trimming at V came to 2 bases and at J to 6 bases, leaving 15 bases not matched to a gene. The CDR3 consists of 19 residues. The CDR3 region is CASSITPPGLAGGPNEQFF. The CDR3 bases are TGTGCCAGTAGTATAACCCCTCCCGGGTTAGCGGGAGGGCCCAATGAGCAGTTCTTC. The complete variable domain, with remaining parts taken from reference TRBV19 and TRBJ2-1, reads DGGITQSPKYLFRKEGQNVTLSCEQNLNHDAMYWYRQDPGQGLRLIYYSQIVNDFQKGDIAEGYSVSREKKESFPLTVTSAQKNPTAFYLCASSITPPGLAGGPNEQFFGPGTRLTVL.

The CDR3 protein is CSVGAQDTGELFF. CDR3 DNA: TGCAGCGTGGGGGCACAAGACACCGGGGAGCTGTTTTTT. This sequence joins TRBV29-1 and TRBJ2-2, with D perhaps matching TRBD1 (6 bases). V was trimmed by 6 bases and J by 3 bases, leaving 11 bases between them. Germline V gene sequence: CDR1 SQVTM, CDR2 ANQGSEA. This CDR3 is 13 amino acids long.

This chain connects TRBV6-2 or TRBV6-3 to TRBJ2-1; 12 nucleotides line up with TRBD2. CDR3 length: 20 residues. In germline, CDR1 is MNHEY, CDR2 SVGEGT. The junction had 23 bases not matched to a gene; V was cut back by 2 bases and J by 12 bases. The CDR3 sequence: CASSYLGEGPASGRGKVQFF. The CDR3 nucleotides read TGTGCCAGCAGTTACCTCGGGGAGGGGCCTGCTAGCGGGAGGGGGAAAGTGCAGTTCTTC.